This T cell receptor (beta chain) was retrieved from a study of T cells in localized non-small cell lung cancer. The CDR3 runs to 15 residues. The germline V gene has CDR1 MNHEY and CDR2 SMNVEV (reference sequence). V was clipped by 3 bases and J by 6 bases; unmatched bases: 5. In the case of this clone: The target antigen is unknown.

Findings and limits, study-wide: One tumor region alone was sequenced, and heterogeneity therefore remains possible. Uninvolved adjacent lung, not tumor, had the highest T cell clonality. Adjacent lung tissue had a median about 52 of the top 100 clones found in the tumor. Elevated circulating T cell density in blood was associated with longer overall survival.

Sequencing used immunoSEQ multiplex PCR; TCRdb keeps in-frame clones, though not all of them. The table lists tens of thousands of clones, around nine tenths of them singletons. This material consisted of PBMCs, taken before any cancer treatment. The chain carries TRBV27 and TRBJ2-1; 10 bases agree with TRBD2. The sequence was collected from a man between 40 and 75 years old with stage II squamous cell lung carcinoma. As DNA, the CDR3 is TGTGCCAGCAGTTTTCGACTAGCGGGCCTCAATGAGCAGTTCTTC. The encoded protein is CASSFRLAGLNEQFF.